The 4 T cell receptor beta chains below were found in one sample sequenced in a study of CD8 T cells in Susac syndrome. Random hexamers were used to reverse transcribe an amount of about 0.45 to 1 ug RNA. TCRdb reprocessed the immunoSEQ multiplex PCR reads via MiXCR and lists one record per CDR3 protein. The sample has roughly 130,000 distinct CDR3 sequences; around 96% are singletons. Sequencing was done on a sample of CD4+ T cells from PBMCs. These receptors were taken from a human donor in good health.

V is TRBV14 and J is TRBJ1-2; weak D call: TRBD1 (6 bases). The V gene lost 0 bases and the J gene lost 4 bases, with 12 bases spanning the gap. Germline CDR1 reads SGHDN; CDR2 reads FVKESK. The CDR3 is 15 amino acids. This chain's CDR3 is CASSQDLGGIYGYTF. CDR3 in DNA: TGTGCCAGCAGCCAAGACCTCGGGGGCATCTATGGCTACACCTTC.

CDR3 loop: CASSSGESSYNEQFF. The DNA for the CDR3 is TGTGCCAGTAGTAGCGGGGAAAGCTCCTACAATGAGCAGTTCTTC. The chain couples TRBV19 to TRBJ2-1, with D possibly being TRBD2 (6 bases). This CDR3 contains 15 residues. Germline-derived CDR1 and CDR2 are LNHDA and SQIVND (reference sequence). Trimming cost V 4 bases and J 0 bases, with 10 bases left between them.

The chain has TRBV3-1 and TRBJ2-3; D is undetermined. The CDR3 spans 12 residues. Germline V gene data show CDR1 as LGHDT and CDR2 as YNNKEL (reference sequence). Trimming left V 0 bases short and J 14 bases short, with 12 bases between. DNA for the CDR3: TGTGCCAGCAGCCAAGAAACGGCAGGCTGGTATTTT. This translates into CASSQETAGWYF.

The gene calls are TRBV29-1 and TRBJ2-7, with D tentatively TRBD2 (6 bases). Looked up from germline, CDR1 is SQVTM and CDR2 is ANQGSEA. Trimming shortened V by 5 bases and J by 0 bases, and 11 bases separated the two germline ends. CDR3 length: 13 amino acids. In DNA form, the CDR3 reads TGCAGCGTTCAAGCGGGCAACTCCTACGAGCAGTACTTC. It yields the protein CSVQAGNSYEQYF.